This TCR beta chain was documented in a study of Tregs in tolerant kidney transplant recipients. Whole-study findings and limits: Nucleotide sequences could not be compared across some patients' samples due to primer changes. This study did not directly address biological reproducibility. The most relevant donor-specific Treg TCRbeta repertoire apparently came from expansion with activated donor B cells.

Regarding this clone: What it binds is unknown.

This CDR3 has 14 amino acids. CDR1 is SEHNR and CDR2 is FQNEAQ in the germline V gene (reference sequence). Trimming shortened V by 3 bases and J by 8 bases, and 14 bases separated the two germline ends. Clones were read by immunoSEQ multiplex PCR, and TCRdb kept only the in-frame ones, dropping some. The sample holds about 100,000 clones, approximately 93% seen once. This material consisted of CD4+ T cells from blood, taken before the transplant. The source is a human donor who received a combined kidney and bone marrow transplant. J is TRBJ2-1 and V is TRBV7-9, with a possible D match to TRBD2 (7 bases). The CDR3 DNA sequence: TGTGCCAGCAGCTTGAGGGGGGGCCGTTATGAGCAGTTCTTC. Its translation: CASSLRGGRYEQFF.